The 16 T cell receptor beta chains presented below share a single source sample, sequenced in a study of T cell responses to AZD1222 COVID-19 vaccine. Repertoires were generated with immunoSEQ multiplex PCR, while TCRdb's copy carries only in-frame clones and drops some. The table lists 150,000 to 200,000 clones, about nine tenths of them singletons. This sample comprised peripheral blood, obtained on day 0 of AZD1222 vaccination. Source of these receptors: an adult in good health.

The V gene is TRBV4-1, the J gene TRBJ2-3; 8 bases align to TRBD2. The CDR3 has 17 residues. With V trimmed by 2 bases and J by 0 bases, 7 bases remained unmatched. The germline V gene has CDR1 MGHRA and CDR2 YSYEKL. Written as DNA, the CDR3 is TGCGCCAGCAGCCAATCGGGGGCGGGGGGCAGCACAGATACGCAGTATTTT. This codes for CASSQSGAGGSTDTQYF.

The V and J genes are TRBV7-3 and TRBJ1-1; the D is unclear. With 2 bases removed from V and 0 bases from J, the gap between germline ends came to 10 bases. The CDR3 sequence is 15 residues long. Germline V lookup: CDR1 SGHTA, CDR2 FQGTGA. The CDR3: CASSLDVRMNTEAFF. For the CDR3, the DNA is TGTGCCAGCAGCTTAGACGTACGCATGAACACTGAAGCTTTCTTT.

CDR3 in DNA: TGTGCCAGCAGAAGGAGGGGGATGCCCTACAATGAGCAGTTCTTC. Protein product: CASRRRGMPYNEQFF. The V call is TRBV5-6, the J call TRBJ2-1; TRBD1 or TRBD2 may be the D gene (6 bases each). From germline, CDR1 is SGHDT and CDR2 YYEEEE. Trimming removed 5 bases from V and 2 bases from J, with 14 bases in between. CDR3 size: 15 residues. Looking up the rest from reference TRBV5-6 and TRBJ2-1 gives the full variable domain: DAGVTQSPTHLIKTRGQQVTLRCSPKSGHDTVSWYQQALGQGPQFIFQYYEEEERQRGNFPDRFSGHQFPNYSSELNVNALLLGDSALYLCASRRRGMPYNEQFFGPGTRLTVL.

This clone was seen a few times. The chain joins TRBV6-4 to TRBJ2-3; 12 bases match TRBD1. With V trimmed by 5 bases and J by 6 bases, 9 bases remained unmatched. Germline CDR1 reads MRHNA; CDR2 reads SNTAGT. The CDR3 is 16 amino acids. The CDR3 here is CASSTGTGGGFDTQYF. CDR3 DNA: TGTGCCAGCAGTACCGGGACAGGGGGCGGGTTCGATACGCAGTATTTT.

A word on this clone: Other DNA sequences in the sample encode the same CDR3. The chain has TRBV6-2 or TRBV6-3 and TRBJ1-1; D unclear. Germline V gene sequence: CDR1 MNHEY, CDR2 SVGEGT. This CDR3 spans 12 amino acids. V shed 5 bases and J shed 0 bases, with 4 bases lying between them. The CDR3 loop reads CASSRLNTEAFF. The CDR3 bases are TGTGCCAGCAGTCGCTTGAACACTGAAGCTTTCTTT.

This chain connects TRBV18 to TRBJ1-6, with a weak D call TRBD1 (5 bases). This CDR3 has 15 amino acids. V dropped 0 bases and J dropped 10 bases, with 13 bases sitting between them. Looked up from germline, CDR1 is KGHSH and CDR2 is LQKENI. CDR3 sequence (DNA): TGTGCCAGCTCACCACCGGGAGGGGCGGTATCACCCCTCCACTTT. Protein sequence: CASSPPGGAVSPLHF.

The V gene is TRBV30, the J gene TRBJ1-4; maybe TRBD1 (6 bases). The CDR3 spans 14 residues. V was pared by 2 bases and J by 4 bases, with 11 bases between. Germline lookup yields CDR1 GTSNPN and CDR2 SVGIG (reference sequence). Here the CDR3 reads CAWSSDRLNEKLFF. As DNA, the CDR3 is TGTGCCTGGAGTTCGGACAGACTTAATGAAAAACTGTTTTTT.

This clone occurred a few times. CDR3 coding DNA: TGTGCCAGCAGTTCCGACCTATTACCCCAGTACTTC. Translation gives CASSSDLLPQYF. The rearrangement uses TRBV12-3 or TRBV12-4 and TRBJ2-7; the D is unclear. Trimming stripped 4 bases from V and 10 bases from J, with 14 bases between. This CDR3 comprises 12 residues.

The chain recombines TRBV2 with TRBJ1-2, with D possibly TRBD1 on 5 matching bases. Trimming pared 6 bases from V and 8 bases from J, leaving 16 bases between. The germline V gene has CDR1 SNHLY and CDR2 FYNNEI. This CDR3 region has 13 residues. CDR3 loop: CASRDVPEGGYTF. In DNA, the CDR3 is TGTGCCAGCAGGGACGTCCCCGAGGGGGGCTACACCTTC.

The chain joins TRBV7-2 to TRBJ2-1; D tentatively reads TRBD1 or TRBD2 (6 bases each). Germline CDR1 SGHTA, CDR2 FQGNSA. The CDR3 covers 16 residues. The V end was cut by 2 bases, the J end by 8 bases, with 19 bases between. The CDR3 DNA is TGTGCCAGCAGCTTAAATGGGAGGACAGTCGGACATGAGCAGTTCTTC. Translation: CASSLNGRTVGHEQFF.

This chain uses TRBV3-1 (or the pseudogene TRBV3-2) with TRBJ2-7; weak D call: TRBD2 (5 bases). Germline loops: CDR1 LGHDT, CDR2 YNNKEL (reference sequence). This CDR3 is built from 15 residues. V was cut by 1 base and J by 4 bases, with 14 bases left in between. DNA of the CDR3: TGTGCCAGCAGCCAAGGATGGCTAGCTATGTACGAGCAGTACTTC. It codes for CASSQGWLAMYEQYF.

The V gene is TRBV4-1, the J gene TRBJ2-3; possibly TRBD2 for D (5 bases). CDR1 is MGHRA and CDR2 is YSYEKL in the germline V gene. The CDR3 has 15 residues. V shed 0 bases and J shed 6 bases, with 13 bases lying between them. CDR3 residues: CASSQEGVSADTQYF. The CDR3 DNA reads TGCGCCAGCAGCCAAGAGGGAGTTTCGGCGGATACGCAGTATTTT.

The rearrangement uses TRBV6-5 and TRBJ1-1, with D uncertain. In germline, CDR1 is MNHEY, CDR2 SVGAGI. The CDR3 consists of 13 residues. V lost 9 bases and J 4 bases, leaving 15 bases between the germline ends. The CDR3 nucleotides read TGTGCCAGTGCCTTTCACGGTGGCACTGAAGCTTTCTTT. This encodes CASAFHGGTEAFF.

CDR3 bases: TGTGCCAGTAGTATAGTACAGGGCAGTAACTATGGCTACACCTTC. Translated, it gives CASSIVQGSNYGYTF. The chain combines TRBV19 with TRBJ1-2; D perhaps matches TRBD1 (6 bases). The CDR3 is 15 residues long. The V and J ends lost 1 base and 1 base respectively, with 10 bases between them. The germline gives CDR1 LNHDA, CDR2 SQIVND (reference sequence). The full variable domain, completed using reference TRBV19 and TRBJ1-2, is DGGITQSPKYLFRKEGQNVTLSCEQNLNHDAMYWYRQDPGQGLRLIYYSQIVNDFQKGDIAEGYSVSREKKESFPLTVTSAQKNPTAFYLCASSIVQGSNYGYTFGSGTRLTVV.

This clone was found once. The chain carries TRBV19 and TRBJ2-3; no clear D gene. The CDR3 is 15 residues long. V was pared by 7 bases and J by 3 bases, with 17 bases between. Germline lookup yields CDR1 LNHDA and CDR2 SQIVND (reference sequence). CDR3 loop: CASKIRTGLTDTQYF. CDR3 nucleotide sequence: TGTGCCAGTAAAATCAGAACGGGCTTAACAGATACGCAGTATTTT.

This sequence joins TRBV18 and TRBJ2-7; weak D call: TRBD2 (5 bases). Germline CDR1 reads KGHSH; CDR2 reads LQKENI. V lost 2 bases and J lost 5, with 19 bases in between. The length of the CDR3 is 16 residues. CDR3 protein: CASSPFSTPLRDEQYF. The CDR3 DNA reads TGTGCCAGCTCACCATTTAGTACACCCCTGAGGGACGAGCAGTACTTC.